Below, 7 T cell receptor beta chains from the same sample are listed, as sequenced in a study of a mutant IDH1 vaccine in newly diagnosed glioma. These receptors have no known antigen. The table came from immunoSEQ multiplex PCR; TCRdb's copy has only in-frame clones and leaves some out. The sample lists 40,000 to 65,000 clones; around four fifths were seen once. The time point denotes: week 5, during vaccination. Each vaccine dose was 300 ug of mutant IDH1 20-mer peptide, with topical imiquimod. The sample consisted of PBMCs, taken from a glioma patient whose treatment included an IDH1 peptide vaccine. Receptor source: a woman aged 40 to 50 with glioma.

The J gene is TRBJ2-7, the V gene TRBV7-8; 8 nucleotides agree with TRBD1. V trimming: 1 base; J trimming: 3 bases; junction bases outside the gene matches: 5. The CDR3 is made up of 15 amino acids. CDR1 and CDR2 (germline): SGHVS, FQNEAQ. The CDR3 coding sequence is TGTGCCAGCAGCTTAGGGGACAGGAAGAACTACGAGCAGTACTTC. Residues: CASSLGDRKNYEQYF.

The chain couples TRBV10-2 to TRBJ2-2; 10 positions agree with TRBD1. This CDR3 spans 15 amino acids. The V segment lost 5 bases and the J segment 5 bases; nucleotides outside the gene matches: 5. The germline V gene has CDR1 WSHSY and CDR2 SAAADI. CDR3 bases: TGCGCCAGCAGTATTGACAGGGGGCGGACCGGGGAGCTGTTTTTT. Translation gives CASSIDRGRTGELFF.

The CDR3 nucleotides read TGTGCCAGCAGCTTTCCATTGGCAGGGGAATATGGCTACACCTTC. Residues: CASSFPLAGEYGYTF. The V and J genes are TRBV7-2 and TRBJ1-2; TRBD1 is a possible D gene (6 bases). V was pared by 3 bases and J by 5 bases, with 16 bases between. Germline values: CDR1 SGHTA, CDR2 FQGNSA. CDR3 length: 15 residues.

The rearrangement links TRBV15 to TRBJ2-3; D may be TRBD1 (6 bases). The V gene's germline CDR1 is LNHNV and CDR2 YYDKDF (reference sequence). The ends were cut back, 3 bases at V and 0 bases at J, with 16 bases in the middle. The CDR3 is made up of 17 amino acids. The DNA of the CDR3 is TGTGCCACCAGCAGGAAATTCGGGGACACTAGCACAGATACGCAGTATTTT. Amino acids: CATSRKFGDTSTDTQYF. The entire variable domain, with the rest obtained from reference TRBV15 and TRBJ2-3, is as follows: DAMVIQNPRYQVTQFGKPVTLSCSQTLNHNVMYWYQQKSSQAPKLLFHYYDKDFNNEADTPDNFQSRRPNTSFCFLDIRSPGLGDTAMYLCATSRKFGDTSTDTQYFGPGTRLTVL.

This chain uses TRBV2 with TRBJ2-2, with 11 bases identical to TRBD2. V shed 4 bases and J 4 bases; nucleotides not matched to a gene: 8. Germline CDR1 SNHLY, CDR2 FYNNEI. CDR3 length: 17 amino acids. The chain's CDR3 is CASSVATSGEGTGELFF. CDR3 nucleotides: TGTGCCAGCAGTGTAGCGACTAGCGGGGAGGGCACCGGGGAGCTGTTTTTT.

V and J are TRBV6-1 and TRBJ2-3, with TRBD2 as a possible D gene (7 bases). V was cut by 6 bases and J by 1 base, with 14 bases left in between. Looked up from germline, CDR1 is MNHNS and CDR2 is SASEGT. The CDR3 runs 15 residues. The chain's CDR3 is CASSGTGGGTDTQYF. CDR3 sequence (DNA): TGTGCCAGCAGCGGGACGGGGGGCGGCACAGATACGCAGTATTTT.

The genes are TRBV9 and TRBJ2-7; D call uncertain. The length of the CDR3 is 15 residues. Per germline, CDR1 SGDLS and CDR2 YYNGEE. V was cut by 0 bases and J by 4 bases, with 14 bases left in between. Here the CDR3 reads CASSVGSQSYYEQYF. DNA of the CDR3: TGTGCCAGCAGCGTAGGAAGCCAGTCCTATTACGAGCAGTACTTC.